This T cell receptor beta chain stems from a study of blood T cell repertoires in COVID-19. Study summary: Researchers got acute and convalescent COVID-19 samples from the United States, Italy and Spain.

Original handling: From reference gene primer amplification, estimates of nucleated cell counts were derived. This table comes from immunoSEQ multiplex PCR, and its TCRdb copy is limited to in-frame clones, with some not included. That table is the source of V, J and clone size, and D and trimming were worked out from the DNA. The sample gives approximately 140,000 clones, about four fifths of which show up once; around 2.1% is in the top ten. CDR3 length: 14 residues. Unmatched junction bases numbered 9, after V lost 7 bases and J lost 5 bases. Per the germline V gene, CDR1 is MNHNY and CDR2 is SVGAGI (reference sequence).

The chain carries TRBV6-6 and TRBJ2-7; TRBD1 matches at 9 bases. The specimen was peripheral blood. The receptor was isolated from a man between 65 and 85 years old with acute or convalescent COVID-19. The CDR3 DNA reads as TGTGCCAGCATCAAACAGGGGGCGCGCCACGAGCAGTACTTC. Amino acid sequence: CASIKQGARHEQYF.